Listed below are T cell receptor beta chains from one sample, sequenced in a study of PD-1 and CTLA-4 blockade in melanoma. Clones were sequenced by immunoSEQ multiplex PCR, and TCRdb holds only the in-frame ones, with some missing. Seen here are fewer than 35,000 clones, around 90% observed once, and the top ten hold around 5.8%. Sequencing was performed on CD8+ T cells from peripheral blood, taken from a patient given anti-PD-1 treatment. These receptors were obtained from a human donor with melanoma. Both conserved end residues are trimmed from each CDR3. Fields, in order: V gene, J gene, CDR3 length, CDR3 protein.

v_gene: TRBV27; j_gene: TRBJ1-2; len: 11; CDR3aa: ASSTGALYGYT
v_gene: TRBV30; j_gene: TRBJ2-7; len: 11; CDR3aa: AWGLADRYEQY
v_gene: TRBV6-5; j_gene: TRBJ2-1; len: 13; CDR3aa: ASRLQAPSYNEQF
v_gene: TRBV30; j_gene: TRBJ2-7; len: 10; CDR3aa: AIDRGSYEQY
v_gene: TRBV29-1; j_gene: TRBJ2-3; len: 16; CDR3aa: SVDGLAGGPTSTDTQY
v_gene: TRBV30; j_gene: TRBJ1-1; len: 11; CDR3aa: AWSVGMNTEAF
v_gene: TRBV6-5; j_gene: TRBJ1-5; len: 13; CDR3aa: ASSYGQGSSQPQH
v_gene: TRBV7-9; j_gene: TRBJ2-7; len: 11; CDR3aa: ASSLGEPYEQY
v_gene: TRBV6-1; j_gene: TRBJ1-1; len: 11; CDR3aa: ASTPAENTEAF
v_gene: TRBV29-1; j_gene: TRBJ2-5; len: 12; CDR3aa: NVGDRQIWETQY
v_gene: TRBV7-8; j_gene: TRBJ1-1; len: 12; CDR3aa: ASSLGIGGPEAF
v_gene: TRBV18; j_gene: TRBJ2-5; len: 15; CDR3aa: ASSPTSFSEGVETQY
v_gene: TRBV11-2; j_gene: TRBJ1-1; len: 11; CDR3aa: ASSLLRGAEAF
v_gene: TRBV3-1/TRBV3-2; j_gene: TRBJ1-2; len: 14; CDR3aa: ASSHESGTGVYGYT
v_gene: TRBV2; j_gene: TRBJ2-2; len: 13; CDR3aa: ASSEGHFNTGELF
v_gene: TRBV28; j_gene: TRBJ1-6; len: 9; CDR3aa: ASSLWGTLH
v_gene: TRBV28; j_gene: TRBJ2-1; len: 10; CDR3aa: ASSFRGGEQF
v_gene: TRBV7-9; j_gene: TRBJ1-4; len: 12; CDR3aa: ASSSARTNEKLF
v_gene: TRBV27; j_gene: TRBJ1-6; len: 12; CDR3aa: ASRDEMYNSPLH
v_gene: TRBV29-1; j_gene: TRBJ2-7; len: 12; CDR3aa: SVLEGQGSFEQY
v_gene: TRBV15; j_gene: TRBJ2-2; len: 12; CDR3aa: ATSSEGSAGELF
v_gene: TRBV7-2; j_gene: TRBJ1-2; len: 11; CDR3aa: ASSLGGDYGYT
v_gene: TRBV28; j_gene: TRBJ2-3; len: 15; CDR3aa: ASSWLAGGPLTDTQY
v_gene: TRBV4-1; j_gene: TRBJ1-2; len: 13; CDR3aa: ASSQDDREVYGYT
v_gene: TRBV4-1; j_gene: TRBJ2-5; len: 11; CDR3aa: ASRKRVEETQY
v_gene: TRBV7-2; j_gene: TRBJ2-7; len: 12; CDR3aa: ASSLYPGTYEQY
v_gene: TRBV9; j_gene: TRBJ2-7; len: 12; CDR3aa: ASSVGDSAYEQY
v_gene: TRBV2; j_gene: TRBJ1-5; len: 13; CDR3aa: ASSEGGYSNQPQH
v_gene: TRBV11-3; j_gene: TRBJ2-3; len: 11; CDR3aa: ASSKGDTDTQY
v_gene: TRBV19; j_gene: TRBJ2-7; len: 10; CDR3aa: AVGDRVDEQY
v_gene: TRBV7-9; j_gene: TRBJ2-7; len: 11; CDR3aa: ASIRTGAYEQY
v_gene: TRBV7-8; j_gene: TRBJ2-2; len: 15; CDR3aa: ASSLAIQGENTGELF
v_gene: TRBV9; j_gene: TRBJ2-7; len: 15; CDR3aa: ASSHPRTSGGAYEQY
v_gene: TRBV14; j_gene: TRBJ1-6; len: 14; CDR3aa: ASSQDISSYNSPLH
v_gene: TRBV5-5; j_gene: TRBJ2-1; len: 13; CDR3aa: ASSHGTSGYNEQF
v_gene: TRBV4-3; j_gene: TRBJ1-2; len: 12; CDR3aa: ASSQAGANYGYT
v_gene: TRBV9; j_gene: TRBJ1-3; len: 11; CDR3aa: ASTTGAGNTIY
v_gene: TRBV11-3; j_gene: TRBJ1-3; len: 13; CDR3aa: ASSPGQGPGNTIY
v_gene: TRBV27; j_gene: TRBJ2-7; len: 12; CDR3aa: ASSLSMGTYEQY
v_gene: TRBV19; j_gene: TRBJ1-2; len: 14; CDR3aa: ASSPGQVLGNYGYT
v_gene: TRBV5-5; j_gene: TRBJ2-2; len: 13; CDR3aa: ASSLEGLNTGELF